This T cell receptor beta chain was profiled in a study of control samples from healthy donors and cancer patients. Clones were read by immunoSEQ multiplex PCR, and TCRdb kept only the in-frame ones, dropping some. Of roughly 90,000 clones in the sample, around 80% were seen once. This CDR3 spans 15 amino acids. Per the germline V gene, CDR1 is MGHRA and CDR2 is YSYEKL. V shed 3 bases and J 3 bases; nucleotides not matched to a gene: 5. This TCR derives from a woman aged 60-75 years in good health. Sample: blood. The chain carries TRBV4-1 and TRBJ2-7, with TRBD1 matching over 10 bases. The CDR3 spells CASSHRGQGSYEQYF. CDR3 nucleotides: TGCGCCAGCAGCCACAGGGGACAGGGGAGCTACGAGCAGTACTTC.